Below are 22 T cell receptor beta chains sequenced from a single sample in a study of cytomegalovirus exposure and HLA in healthy donors. The PCR used 60 Vbeta and 13 Jbeta primers. The repertoire was sequenced with immunoSEQ multiplex PCR; TCRdb's copy has only in-frame clones and lacks some. The table lists some 190,000 clones, around 82% of them singletons. The sequenced material came from PBMCs. These receptors all stem from a woman aged 25 to 39 in good health and CMV-seropositive.

This chain uses TRBV19 with TRBJ1-5, with D possibly being TRBD1 (5 bases). V lost 6 bases, J lost 8 bases, and 11 bases lay in between. This CDR3 region has 12 residues. Germline CDR1 is LNHDA and CDR2 is SQIVND (reference sequence). CDR3 residues: CASRPPGEPQHF. The CDR3 coding sequence is TGTGCCAGTAGGCCTCCGGGGGAGCCCCAGCATTTT. The complete variable domain, with remaining parts taken from reference TRBV19 and TRBJ1-5, reads DGGITQSPKYLFRKEGQNVTLSCEQNLNHDAMYWYRQDPGQGLRLIYYSQIVNDFQKGDIAEGYSVSREKKESFPLTVTSAQKNPTAFYLCASRPPGEPQHFGDGTRLSIL.

This chain connects TRBV6-4 to TRBJ2-3, with 11 bases that match TRBD2. Germline CDR1 is MRHNA and CDR2 is SNTAGT. V trimming: 0 bases; J trimming: 1 base; junction bases outside the gene matches: 0. The CDR3 consists of 16 residues. The CDR3 loop is CASSDSTSGGTDTQYF. In DNA form, the CDR3 reads TGTGCCAGCAGTGACTCGACTAGCGGGGGCACAGATACGCAGTATTTT.

This chain links TRBV18 with TRBJ2-7; no definite D call. CDR3 length: 15 amino acids. The V end was cut by 0 bases, the J end by 2 bases, with 11 bases between. Germline CDR1 reads KGHSH; CDR2 reads LQKENI. Written as DNA, the CDR3 is TGTGCCAGCTCACCACCGGCCTCGGCGGCCTACGAGCAGTACTTC. Translation gives CASSPPASAAYEQYF.

In regard to this clone: Germline and junction disagree at one end, which may indicate a read error. The chain is built from TRBV2 and TRBJ1-4; 7 positions match TRBD1. Germline CDR1 SNHLY, CDR2 FYNNEI. The CDR3 is 15 amino acids. The CDR3 sequence: CASSATGVPKEKLFF. The CDR3 DNA reads TGTGCCAGCAGCGCCACAGGGGTCCCTAAAGAAAAACTGTTTTTT. The entire variable domain, with the rest obtained from reference TRBV2 and TRBJ1-4, is as follows: EPEVTQTPSHQVTQMGQEVILRCVPISNHLYFYWYRQILGQKVEFLVSFYNNEISEKSEIFDDQFSVERPDGSNFTLKIRSTKLEDSAMYFCASSATGVPKEKLFFGSGTQLSVL.

The CDR3 DNA follows: TGTGCCAGCAGGACGGGACAGAGCTATGGCTACACCTTC. Translation gives CASRTGQSYGYTF. The chain uses TRBV6-5 and TRBJ1-2, with 7 bases that match TRBD1. V lost 6 bases and J lost 4; bases outside the gene matches: 5. Per the germline V gene, CDR1 is MNHEY and CDR2 is SVGAGI. The CDR3 has 13 residues.

The rearrangement uses TRBV9 and TRBJ2-3; 7 bases are shared with TRBD1. J was trimmed by 1 base and V by 3 bases; bases with no gene match: 5. The CDR3 consists of 15 residues. Germline V CDR1 and CDR2: SGDLS, YYNGEE. The CDR3 spells CASSERQGRTDTQYF. The CDR3 DNA reads TGTGCCAGCAGCGAGCGACAGGGACGCACAGATACGCAGTATTTT.

This chain's CDR3 is CACSYGPNEKLFF. CDR3 nucleotides: TGTGCCTGTAGCTACGGCCCTAATGAAAAACTGTTTTTT. V gene TRBV30 combines with J gene TRBJ1-4; no clear D gene. Germline V lookup: CDR1 GTSNPN, CDR2 SVGIG (reference sequence). Trimming shortened V by 6 bases and J by 3 bases, and 11 bases separated the two germline ends. The CDR3 loop spans 13 amino acids.

The chain has TRBV7-9 and TRBJ1-4; the D gene is possibly TRBD1 (6 bases). Germline CDR1 SEHNR, CDR2 FQNEAQ (reference sequence). The V and J ends lost 5 bases and 11 bases respectively, with 24 bases between them. The CDR3 has 16 residues. CDR3 sequence reads: CASSTSLGHPNQKLFF. In DNA form, the CDR3 reads TGTGCCAGCAGCACGTCCTTGGGACACCCCAACCAGAAACTGTTTTTT.

The chain has TRBV5-6 and TRBJ2-2, with 9 bases aligning to TRBD1. Germline lookup yields CDR1 SGHDT and CDR2 YYEEEE. The CDR3 sequence is 16 residues long. Trimming took 4 bases from V and 5 from J; bases not matched to a gene: 9. CDR3 DNA: TGTGCCAGCAGCCCCACCGGGACAGGGCGTACCGGGGAGCTGTTTTTT. Translation: CASSPTGTGRTGELFF.

The rearrangement links TRBV7-9 to TRBJ2-5; no firm D call. V was pared by 5 bases and J by 4 bases, with 17 bases between. The length of the CDR3 is 15 residues. Looked up from germline, CDR1 is SEHNR and CDR2 is FQNEAQ (reference sequence). CDR3 sequence (DNA): TGTGCCAGCAGCCTAGTAGGATCCAGCGTAGAGACCCAGTACTTC. It is translated as CASSLVGSSVETQYF. Full variable domain (remainder filled in from reference TRBV7-9 and TRBJ2-5): DTGVSQNPRHKITKRGQNVTFRCDPISEHNRLYWYRQTLGQGPEFLTYFQNEAQLEKSRLLSDRFSAERPKGSFSTLEIQRTEQGDSAMYLCASSLVGSSVETQYFGPGTRLLVL.

CDR3 DNA sequence: TGTGCCAGCAGTCTGGGCCGGCAGAACACTGAAGCTTTCTTT. Protein: CASSLGRQNTEAFF. The V and J genes are TRBV7-2 and TRBJ1-1; no firm D call. Trimming shortened V by 6 bases and J by 1 base, and 12 bases separated the two germline ends. The CDR3 loop spans 14 amino acids. Germline V CDR1 and CDR2: SGHTA, FQGNSA.

J is TRBJ1-6 and V is TRBV4-3, with 7 bases aligning to TRBD1. V was pared by 4 bases and J by 6 bases, with 6 bases of the junction left unmatched. The CDR3 has 15 residues. The V gene's germline CDR1 is LGHNA and CDR2 YSLEER. The CDR3, as DNA: TGCGCCAGCAGCCTCAACCAGGGGGGTAATTCACCCCTCCACTTT. Amino acids: CASSLNQGGNSPLHF.

The V and J genes are TRBV5-5 and TRBJ1-5; 9 nucleotides line up with TRBD1. The CDR3 sequence is 15 residues long. The ends lost 4 bases at V and 6 bases at J; junction bases unmatched: 8. The V gene's germline CDR1 is SGHKS and CDR2 YYEKEE (reference sequence). In DNA, the CDR3 is TGTGCCAGCAGCCCCGGGACAGGGTATGGTCAGCCCCAGCATTTT. Amino acid sequence: CASSPGTGYGQPQHF.

This clone has only a few counts. The chain carries TRBV27 and TRBJ2-7; no clear D. Looked up from germline, CDR1 is MNHEY and CDR2 is SMNVEV (reference sequence). CDR3 length equals 12 residues. V was cut by 6 bases and J by 6 bases, with 12 bases left in between. CDR3 nucleotide sequence: TGTGCCAGCAGCTTCCCCTCCGGCGAGCAGTACTTC. The encoded protein is CASSFPSGEQYF.

The chain recombines TRBV7-8 with TRBJ2-1, with 7 nucleotides matching TRBD1. The germline gives CDR1 SGHVS, CDR2 FQNEAQ. This CDR3 has 16 amino acids. V gave up 4 bases and J gave up 5 bases; unmatched junction bases: 11. CDR3 loop: CASSWMDRRGDNEQFF. The CDR3 region has the DNA TGTGCCAGCAGCTGGATGGACAGGCGAGGTGACAATGAGCAGTTCTTC.

This clone was seen a handful of times. This chain connects TRBV21-1 to TRBJ2-5; the table gives TRBD2 as D, unverified against the DNA. TRBV21-1 represents a pseudogene. The CDR3 length is 17 residues. The CDR3 DNA sequence: TGTGCCAGCAGCAAAGCTCTAGCGGAACCAACCCAAGAGACCCAGTACTTC. Protein product: CASSKALAEPTQETQYF.

The chain joins TRBV27 to TRBJ1-2, with D maybe TRBD1 (6 bases). CDR3 length equals 14 residues. Trimming cost V 5 bases and J 2 bases, with 12 bases left between them. Germline V gene lookup returns CDR1 MNHEY and CDR2 SMNVEV (reference sequence). The CDR3 DNA reads TGTGCCAGCAGTCAGGGGCGCGGAAACTATGGCTACACCTTC. This gives the protein CASSQGRGNYGYTF.

CDR3: CASSHPGTGAEKLFF. The CDR3 nucleotides are TGTGCCAGCAGCCACCCCGGGACAGGGGCAGAAAAACTGTTTTTT. V and J are TRBV7-9 and TRBJ1-4; 10 bases agree with TRBD1. Trimming cost V 5 bases and J 8 bases; bases outside gene matches: 8. The CDR3 is made up of 15 amino acids. CDR1 is SEHNR, CDR2 FQNEAQ, per germline (reference sequence).

This clone has just one count. The V gene is TRBV11-2, the J gene TRBJ1-3, with a possible D match to TRBD1 (5 bases). V lost 5 bases to trimming and J lost 0 bases, with 20 bases between them. The CDR3 extends over 18 amino acids. Germline-derived CDR1 and CDR2 are SGHAT and FQNNGV. The DNA for the CDR3 is TGTGCCAGCAGCCACCCCCCGGGGGGGGACCTCTCTGGAAACACCATATATTTT. It translates to CASSHPPGGDLSGNTIYF.

This chain uses TRBV6-1 with TRBJ1-4; 11 bases are a match to TRBD1. V shed 8 bases and J 2 bases; nucleotides not matched to a gene: 1. The CDR3 runs 14 residues. The germline CDR1 and CDR2 sequences are MNHNS and SASEGT. The CDR3: CASGQGATNEKLFF. CDR3 nucleotide sequence: TGTGCCAGCGGACAGGGGGCCACTAATGAAAAACTGTTTTTT.

Concerning this clone itself: Other DNA sequences in this specimen translate into the identical CDR3. This chain uses TRBV9 with TRBJ2-1; 13 positions agree with TRBD2. The CDR3 covers 14 residues. Germline CDR1 SGDLS, CDR2 YYNGEE. With V trimmed by 1 base and J by 10 bases, 2 bases remained unmatched. CDR3 coding DNA: TGTGCCAGCAGCGTACGGACTAGCGGGGGAGAGCAGTTCTTC. Amino acids: CASSVRTSGGEQFF.

The V call is TRBV7-2, the J call TRBJ1-6; 7 bases are shared with TRBD1. The CDR3 is made up of 16 amino acids. J was trimmed by 10 bases and V by 1 base; bases with no gene match: 10. Per the germline V gene, CDR1 is SGHTA and CDR2 is FQGNSA. DNA for the CDR3: TGTGCCAGCAGCTTAGAGAGGTACAGGGGAGACTCACCCCTCCACTTT. This codes for CASSLERYRGDSPLHF.